This record looks at one TCR beta chain sequence and its context. This sample is part of a study of blood T cell repertoires in COVID-19. The wider study: Sites in the United States, Italy and Spain provided acute and convalescent COVID-19 samples. T cells, B-cell-depleted T cells, or PBMCs supplied cDNA or gDNA.

Trimming took 6 bases from V and 0 from J, leaving 11 bases between them. Germline V gene data show CDR1 as SGHTA and CDR2 as FQGNSA. This CDR3 has 15 residues. In the authors' methods: Reference gene primer amplification yielded estimated nucleated cell counts. The assay was immunoSEQ multiplex PCR, and TCRdb's table has in-frame clones only and misses some. V and J calls and clone size are copied from that table; D and trimming were computed from the DNA. Of about 300,000 clones in the sample, about 86% were seen once. Sequencing used peripheral blood. This chain connects TRBV7-2 to TRBJ2-2; a possible D gene is TRBD1 (6 bases). The clonotype originates from a woman aged 45-59 years with acute or convalescent COVID-19. The CDR3 nucleotides are TGTGCCAGCAGGCCCAGGGGCGCGAACACCGGGGAGCTGTTTTTT. Translated, it gives CASRPRGANTGELFF.